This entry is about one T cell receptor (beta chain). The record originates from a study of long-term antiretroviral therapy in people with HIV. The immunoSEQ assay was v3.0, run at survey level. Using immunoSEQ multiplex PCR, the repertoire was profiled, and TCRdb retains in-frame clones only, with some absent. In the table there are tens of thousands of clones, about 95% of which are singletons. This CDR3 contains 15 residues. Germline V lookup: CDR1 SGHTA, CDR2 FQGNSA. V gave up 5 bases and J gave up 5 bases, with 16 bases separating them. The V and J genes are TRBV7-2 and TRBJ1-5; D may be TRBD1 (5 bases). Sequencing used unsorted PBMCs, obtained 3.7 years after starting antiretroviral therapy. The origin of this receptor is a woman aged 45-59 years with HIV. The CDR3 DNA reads TGTGCCAGCAGCCTGTATCGGGGCAGCTATCAGCCCCAGCATTTT. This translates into CASSLYRGSYQPQHF.